The text below deals with one T cell receptor beta chain. Its target is not known. The V end lost 1 base, the J end lost 4 bases, and 11 bases lay between the germline ends. CDR3 length: 14 amino acids. Germline V gene sequence: CDR1 SGHNT, CDR2 YYREEE (reference sequence). This sample is part of a study of T cell responses to AZD1222 COVID-19 vaccine. Study-level results: Donor demographics were predominantly white British with a female majority; clonal diversity may be underestimated. Seropositive AZD1222 recipients at baseline numbered only five to seven.

The table came from immunoSEQ multiplex PCR; TCRdb's copy has only in-frame clones and leaves some out. The table lists about 140,000 clones, approximately 91% of them singletons, with about 2% in the top ten. The receptor comes from an adult who received the AZD1222 COVID-19 vaccine. The genes are TRBV5-4 and TRBJ1-1; weak D call: TRBD1 (5 bases). The material was peripheral blood, obtained 28 days after the second AZD1222 dose. The CDR3 sequence: CASSLTDKSTEAFF. CDR3 nucleotides: TGTGCCAGCAGCTTGACGGACAAAAGCACTGAAGCTTTCTTT.